This TCR beta chain came from a study of shared clonotypes between healthy human individuals. Points from the study as a whole: Memory subsets generally showed smaller estimated richness than naive subsets did. Donor clonotype sharing was expected to depend on sequencing depth.

Turning to this clone: The antigen is unknown.

CDR1 is SGHKS, CDR2 YYEKEE, per germline (reference sequence). This CDR3 comprises 15 residues. The V and J ends lost 4 bases and 6 bases respectively, with 17 bases between them. Assay execution proceeded at the deep level. Genomic DNA belonging to each subset was distributed in equal measure over several immunoSEQ plates. The data were produced by immunoSEQ multiplex PCR, yet TCRdb's version contains in-frame clones alone and is incomplete. The table shows 550,000 to 850,000 clones, with around two thirds occurring only once. This receptor was taken from a woman in her twenties or thirties in good health. V usage is TRBV5-5 and J usage is TRBJ1-5; D is perhaps TRBD1 (6 bases). The sequencing input was memory CD4+ T cells sorted from blood. Regarding subset: CD45RA-negative fraction. The CDR3 spells CASSHQWGAGQPQHF. The CDR3 nucleotides read TGTGCCAGCAGCCATCAGTGGGGGGCCGGTCAGCCCCAGCATTTT. Looking up the rest from reference TRBV5-5 and TRBJ1-5 gives the full variable domain: DAGVTQSPTHLIKTRGQQVTLRCSPISGHKSVSWYQQVLGQGPQFIFQYYEKEERGRGNFPDRFSARQFPNYSSELNVNALLLGDSALYLCASSHQWGAGQPQHFGDGTRLSIL.